This T cell receptor (beta chain) appears in the sequencing data of a study of T cell repertoires in cytomegalovirus infection (dated by TCRdb to between 2017 and 2020). Turning to the overall study: Peptide stimulations targeted recently identified HLA-C-restricted CMV epitopes, whose presentation resists viral immunomodulation, together with well-studied HLA-B-restricted epitopes. The HLA type of each donor mattered for the analysis, because public TCR beta signatures pointed to carriage of CMV infection along with the matching HLA type. What the research found in general, with its limitations: The ex vivo response was dominated by HLA-C-restricted CMV-specific TCR beta clonotypes, and the single most frequent clonotype in two of eight donors was supplied by these HLA-C-restricted clonotypes. In both this cohort and an independent cohort of some 370 donors, the cumulative frequency of public TCR beta family members distinguished carriers of CMV infection plus the relevant HLA type.

What the treatment or condition label conveys for this sample: in vitro stimulation with specific CMV peptide epitopes to enrich CMV-specific T cells. TCRdb records Illumina HiSeq 1500 as the sequencer. The public reads were reprocessed in TCRdb via fastp at Q25 and MiXCR, keeping in-frame beta chains. A single entry per CDR3 protein holds the most common genes and DNA from its merged rows. The sample has roughly 700,000 distinct CDR3 sequences on record, around 31% of them singletons. Roughly 18% of the sample is in the top ten clones. A note on this clonotype: This clone's antigen is unknown. No quality values exist for individual bases; no much larger clone is one base distant.

This receptor was obtained from a human donor in good health (CMV status not recorded). Some clones in this sample may be carry-over from other donors' samples. Sample: cultured PBMCs, taken from culture after CMV antigen stimulation.

The DNA sequence is TGTGCCTCGAGGAGGTCTCAAGAGACCCAGTACTTC. This encodes CASRRSQETQYF. The rearrangement joined TRBV6-1 to TRBJ2-5; possibly the D gene is TRBD2, per 5 matching bases. V drops 11 bases and J drops 2 bases, leaving 12 bases in between. Its CDR3 holds 12 amino acids, cysteine through phenylalanine. The sequence is cut down to CDR3 DNA, 36 bases in frame from base 1. According to the germline V gene, CDR1 reads MNHNS and CDR2 reads SASEGT.